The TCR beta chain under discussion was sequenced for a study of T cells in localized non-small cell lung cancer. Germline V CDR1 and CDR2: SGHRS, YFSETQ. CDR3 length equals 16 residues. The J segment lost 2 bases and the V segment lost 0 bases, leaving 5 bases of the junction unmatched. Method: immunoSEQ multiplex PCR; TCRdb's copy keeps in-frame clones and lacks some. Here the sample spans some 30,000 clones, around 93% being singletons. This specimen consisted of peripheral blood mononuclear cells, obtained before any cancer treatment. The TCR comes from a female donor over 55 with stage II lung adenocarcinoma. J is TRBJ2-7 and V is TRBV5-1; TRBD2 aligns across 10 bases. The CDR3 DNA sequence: TGCGCCAGCAGCTTGGGCGGACTAGCGGTTACCTACGAGCAGTACTTC. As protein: CASSLGGLAVTYEQYF.